These 11 T cell receptor beta chains came from one sample sequenced in a study of T cells expressing NK-cell markers. TCRdb reworked the 5' RACE reads into one entry per CDR3 protein, no DNA. This sample's clone table lists 500,000 to 700,000 distinct CDR3 sequences. The source material was blood T cells: a sorted CD56 or NKG2C T cell subset, CD4+ or CD8+ T cells, or bulk PBMC T cells (not recorded which). All receptors derive from a man between 18 and 35 years old in good health.

The chain carries TRBV28 and TRBJ2-5; TCRdb proposes TRBD1, but this gene call is untestable without DNA. In germline, CDR1 is MDHEN, CDR2 SYDVKM. CDR3 length: 13 amino acids. The CDR3 is CASSLGRPETQYF.

This chain uses TRBV29-1 with TRBJ2-5; the D call from TCRdb, TRBD1, cannot be confirmed without DNA. Germline V gene sequence: CDR1 SQVTM, CDR2 ANQGSEA. This CDR3 spans 13 amino acids. The CDR3 region is CSVGGASGETQYF. The full variable domain, in which reference TRBV29-1 and TRBJ2-5 provide the parts outside the CDR3, is SAVISQKPSRDICQRGTSLTIQCQVDSQVTMMFWYRQQPGQSLTLIATANQGSEATYESGFVIDKFPISRPNLTFSTLTVSNMSPEDSSIYLCSVGGASGETQYFGPGTRLLVL.

The chain employs TRBV7-2 and TRBJ2-1. This CDR3 is 16 amino acids long. Germline-derived CDR1 and CDR2 are SGHTA and FQGNSA. Here the CDR3 reads CASSLAFSSRYNEQFF.

This chain connects TRBV7-8 to TRBJ2-7; TCRdb gives TRBD1 as the D gene, but with no DNA this cannot be confirmed. The CDR3 sequence is 15 residues long. Per the germline V gene, CDR1 is SGHVS and CDR2 is FQNEAQ. The CDR3 sequence: CASSPGNRGPHEQYF.

The gene calls are TRBV7-3 and TRBJ2-3; there is no DNA to check the TCRdb D call of TRBD1. The CDR3 loop spans 14 amino acids. In germline, CDR1 is SGHTA, CDR2 FQGTGA. CDR3 protein: CASSKTGGADTQYF.

CDR3 region: CASQGGAIGEQFF. This chain connects TRBV28 to TRBJ2-1; TCRdb outputs TRBD1, but without DNA this stays unchecked. The CDR3 consists of 13 residues. Germline CDR1 MDHEN, CDR2 SYDVKM.

The genes are TRBV7-9 and TRBJ2-1; without DNA, the TCRdb call of TRBD2 cannot be checked. The CDR3 has 15 amino acids. Germline assignment: CDR1 SEHNR and CDR2 FQNEAQ (reference sequence). The CDR3 here is CASSPPLAEAGEQFF.

The gene calls are TRBV11-1 and TRBJ1-5; lacking DNA, the TRBD1 call made by TCRdb goes unchecked. CDR1 is SGHAT, CDR2 FQDESV, per germline (reference sequence). This CDR3 is 13 amino acids long. CDR3 residues: CASSGTGGTPQHF.

The J gene is TRBJ1-3, the V gene TRBV30; lacking DNA, the TRBD1 call made by TCRdb goes unchecked. Germline V gives CDR1 GTSNPN, CDR2 SVGIG (reference sequence). The CDR3 is made up of 12 amino acids. The CDR3 here is CAWKQVGNTIYF.

J is TRBJ2-7 and V is TRBV7-9; TCRdb proposes TRBD2, but this gene call is untestable without DNA. The CDR3 loop spans 14 amino acids. Germline CDR1 SEHNR, CDR2 FQNEAQ (reference sequence). Here the CDR3 reads CASTSAGTFYEQYF.

V is TRBV9 and J is TRBJ2-1; TCRdb designates TRBD2, a call that cannot be tested without DNA. This CDR3 comprises 15 residues. Germline V gene lookup returns CDR1 SGDLS and CDR2 YYNGEE. The CDR3 here is CASSPDSHLMNEQFF.